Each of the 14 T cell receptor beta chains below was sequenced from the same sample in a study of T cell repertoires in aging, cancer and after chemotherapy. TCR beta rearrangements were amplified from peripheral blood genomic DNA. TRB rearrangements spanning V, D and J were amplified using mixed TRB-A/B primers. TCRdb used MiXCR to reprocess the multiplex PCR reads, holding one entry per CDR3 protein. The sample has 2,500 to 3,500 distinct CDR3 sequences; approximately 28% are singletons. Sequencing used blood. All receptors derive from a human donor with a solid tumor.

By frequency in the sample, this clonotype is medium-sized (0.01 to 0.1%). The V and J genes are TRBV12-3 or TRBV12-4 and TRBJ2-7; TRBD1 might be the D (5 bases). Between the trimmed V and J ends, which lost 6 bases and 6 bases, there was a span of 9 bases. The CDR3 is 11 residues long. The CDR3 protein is CASSHRSEQYF. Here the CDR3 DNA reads TGTGCCAGCAGCCACAGGAGCGAGCAGTACTTC.

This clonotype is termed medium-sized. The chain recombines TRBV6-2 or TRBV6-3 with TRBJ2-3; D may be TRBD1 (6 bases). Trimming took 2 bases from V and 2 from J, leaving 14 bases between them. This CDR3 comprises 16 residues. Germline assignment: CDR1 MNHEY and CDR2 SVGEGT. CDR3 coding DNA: TGTGCCAGCAGTTACACGCCAGGGGTGGACACAGATACGCAGTATTTT. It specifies CASSYTPGVDTDTQYF.

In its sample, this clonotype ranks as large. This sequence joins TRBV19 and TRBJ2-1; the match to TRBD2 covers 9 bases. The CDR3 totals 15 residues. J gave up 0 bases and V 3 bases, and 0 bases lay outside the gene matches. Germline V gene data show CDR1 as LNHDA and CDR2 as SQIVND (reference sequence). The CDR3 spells CASSMTSGSYNEQFF. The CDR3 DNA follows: TGTGCCAGTAGTATGACTAGCGGCTCCTACAATGAGCAGTTCTTC.

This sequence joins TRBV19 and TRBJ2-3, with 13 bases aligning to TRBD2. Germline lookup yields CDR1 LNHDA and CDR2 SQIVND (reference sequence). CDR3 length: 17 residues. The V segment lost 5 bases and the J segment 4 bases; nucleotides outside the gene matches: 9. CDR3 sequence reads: CASSVTSGRAIPDTQYF. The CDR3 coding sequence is TGTGCCAGTAGTGTCACTAGCGGGAGGGCCATCCCAGATACGCAGTATTTT.

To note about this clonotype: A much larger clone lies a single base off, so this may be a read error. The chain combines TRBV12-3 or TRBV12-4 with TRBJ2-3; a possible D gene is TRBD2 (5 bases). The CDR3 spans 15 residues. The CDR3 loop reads CASSFTLASTDTQCF. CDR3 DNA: TGTGCCAGCAGTTTTACATTGGCTAGCACAGATACGCAGTGTTTT.

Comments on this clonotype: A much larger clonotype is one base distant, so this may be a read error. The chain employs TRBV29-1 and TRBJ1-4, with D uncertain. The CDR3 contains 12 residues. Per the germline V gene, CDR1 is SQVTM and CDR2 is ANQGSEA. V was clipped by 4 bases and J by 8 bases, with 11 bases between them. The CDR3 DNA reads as TGCAGCGTTGTGGGAGGCGAGGAAAAACTGTTTTTT. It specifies CSVVGGEEKLFF.

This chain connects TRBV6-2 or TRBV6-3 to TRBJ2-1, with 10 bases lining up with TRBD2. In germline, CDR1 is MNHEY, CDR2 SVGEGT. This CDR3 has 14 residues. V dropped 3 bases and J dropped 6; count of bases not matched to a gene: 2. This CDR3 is CASSYRLAGNEQFF. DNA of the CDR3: TGTGCCAGCAGTTATAGACTAGCGGGCAATGAGCAGTTCTTC.

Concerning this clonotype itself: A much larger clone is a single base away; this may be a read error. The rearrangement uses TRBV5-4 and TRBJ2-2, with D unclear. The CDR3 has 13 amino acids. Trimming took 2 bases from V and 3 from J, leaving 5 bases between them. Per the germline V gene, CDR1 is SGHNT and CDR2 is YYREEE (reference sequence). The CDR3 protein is CASSFCDTGELFF. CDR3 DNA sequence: TGTGCCAGCAGCTTTTGTGACACCGGGGAGCTGTTTTTT.

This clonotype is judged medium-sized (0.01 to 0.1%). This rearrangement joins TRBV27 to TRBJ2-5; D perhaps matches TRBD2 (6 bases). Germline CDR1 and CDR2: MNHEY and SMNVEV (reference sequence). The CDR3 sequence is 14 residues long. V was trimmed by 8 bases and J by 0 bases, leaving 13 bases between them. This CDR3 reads CASLAGWYQETQYF. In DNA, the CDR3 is TGTGCCAGCTTGGCGGGGTGGTACCAAGAGACCCAGTACTTC.

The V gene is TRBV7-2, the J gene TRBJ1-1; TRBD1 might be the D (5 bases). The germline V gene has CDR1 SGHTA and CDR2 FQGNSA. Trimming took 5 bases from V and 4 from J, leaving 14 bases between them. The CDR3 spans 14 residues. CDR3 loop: CASSLRGGRTEAFF. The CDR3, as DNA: TGTGCCAGCAGCCTCCGTGGGGGTCGCACTGAAGCTTTCTTT.

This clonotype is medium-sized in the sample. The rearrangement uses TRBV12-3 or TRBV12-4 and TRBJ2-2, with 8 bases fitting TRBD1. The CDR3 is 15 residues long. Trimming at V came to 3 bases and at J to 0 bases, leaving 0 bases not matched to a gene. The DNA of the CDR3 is TGTGCCAGCAGTTTGACAGGGGCGAACACCGGGGAGCTGTTTTTT. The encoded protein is CASSLTGANTGELFF.

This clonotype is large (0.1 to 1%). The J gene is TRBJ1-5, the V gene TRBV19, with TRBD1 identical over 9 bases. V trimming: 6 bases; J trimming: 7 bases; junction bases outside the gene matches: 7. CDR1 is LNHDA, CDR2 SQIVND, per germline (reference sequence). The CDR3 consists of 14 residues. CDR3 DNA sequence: TGTGCCAGTAGCCTGACAGGGGGAGGCCAGCCCCAGCATTTT. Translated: CASSLTGGGQPQHF.

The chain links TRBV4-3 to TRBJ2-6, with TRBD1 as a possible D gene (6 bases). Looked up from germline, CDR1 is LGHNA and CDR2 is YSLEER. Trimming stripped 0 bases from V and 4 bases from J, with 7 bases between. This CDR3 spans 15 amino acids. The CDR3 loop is CASSQEGAGANVLTF. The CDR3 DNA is TGCGCCAGCAGCCAAGAGGGGGCCGGGGCCAACGTCCTGACTTTC.

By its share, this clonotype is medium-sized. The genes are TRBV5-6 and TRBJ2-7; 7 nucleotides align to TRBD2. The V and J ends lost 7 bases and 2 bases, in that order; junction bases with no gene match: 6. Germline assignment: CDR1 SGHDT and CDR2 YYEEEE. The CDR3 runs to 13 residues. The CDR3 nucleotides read TGTGCCAGCGCGGGAGTGGATACCTACGAGCAGTACTTC. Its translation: CASAGVDTYEQYF.